The clone carrying this TCR beta chain was detected only a few times. Its antigen is unidentified. The source of the sample is a study of Graves' ophthalmopathy and Graves' hyperthyroidism. Amplification of TCR beta CDR3 regions used RNA transcripts. First-round RT-PCR employed HTBI primers, with a second-round multiplex PCR after it. Using its own MiXCR run on the multiplex PCR reads, TCRdb lists one record per CDR3 protein. Here the sample spans about 600,000 distinct CDR3 sequences, less than 40% being singletons. Uncontrolled infections, other autoimmune diseases, pregnancy or lactation barred patients from enrollment. Trimming pared 2 bases from V and 8 bases from J, leaving 12 bases between. The CDR3 sequence is 13 residues long. Per the germline V gene, CDR1 is ENHRY and CDR2 is SYGVKD. Study-wide results and limits: Ophthalmopathy cases were distinguished from stable hyperthyroidism by a 13-signature model, reaching about 91% sensitivity and 81.08% specificity. Blood was where most expanded thyroid clonotypes above 0.001 frequency also turned up.

This sequence was found in an adult man with Graves' hyperthyroidism. The sequenced material came from peripheral blood or thyroid tissue (not recorded which). The V call is TRBV10-3, the J call TRBJ1-2; D remains ambiguous. The CDR3, as DNA: TGTGCCATCAGTGAGCGGGAGCTTTTCGGCTACACCTTC. Encoded protein: CAISERELFGYTF.